Below, 29 T cell receptor beta chains from the same sample are listed, as sequenced in a study of radiotherapy plus CTLA-4 blockade in lung cancer. The method was immunoSEQ multiplex PCR; TCRdb's version includes in-frame clones alone and lacks a portion of them. The sample carries tens of thousands of clones, around 76% recorded once. Sequenced material: peripheral blood, taken from a patient treated with radiotherapy plus ipilimumab. These receptors originate from a human donor with non-small cell lung cancer who had stable disease on radiotherapy plus ipilimumab.

The chain is built from TRBV7-9 and TRBJ1-2; no clear D gene. With 4 bases removed from V and 2 bases from J, the gap between germline ends came to 17 bases. CDR1 is SEHNR, CDR2 FQNEAQ, per germline (reference sequence). The CDR3 is 16 residues long. The CDR3, as DNA: TGTGCCAGCAGCTCCCTCGGGAGGGAGGAGAACTATGGCTACACCTTC. Its translation: CASSSLGREENYGYTF.

The chain recombines TRBV6-5 with TRBJ1-2, with D uncertain. Trimming removed 6 bases from V and 6 bases from J, with 11 bases in between. This CDR3 has 12 amino acids. Germline values: CDR1 MNHEY, CDR2 SVGAGI. CDR3 in amino acids: CASRPTSDGYTF. Written as DNA, the CDR3 is TGTGCCAGCAGACCAACCTCTGATGGCTACACCTTC.

The chain combines TRBV6-6 with TRBJ2-7; 7 bases are shared with TRBD1. The germline CDR1 and CDR2 sequences are MNHNY and SVGAGI (reference sequence). V gave up 3 bases and J gave up 4 bases; unmatched junction bases: 6. The CDR3 runs 14 residues. Here the CDR3 reads CASSYKGANYEQYV. CDR3 in DNA: TGTGCCAGCAGTTATAAGGGGGCGAATTACGAGCAGTACGTC.

With respect to this clone: The germline gene is not matched at one end of the junction; a read error may be the cause. This chain joins TRBV27 and TRBJ2-5, with a tentative D call TRBD1 (6 bases). This CDR3 is 13 amino acids long. The germline CDR1 and CDR2 sequences are MNHEY and SMNVEV (reference sequence). The CDR3 loop reads CASGLTGDRPQYF. CDR3 DNA sequence: TGTGCCAGCGGTTTAACCGGAGACAGGCCCCAGTACTTC.

The chain uses TRBV9 and TRBJ1-4; maybe TRBD1 (5 bases). The CDR3 loop spans 15 amino acids. The germline V and J ends were trimmed by 0 bases and 4 bases, with 10 bases remaining between them. Germline CDR1 SGDLS, CDR2 YYNGEE. The CDR3 is CASSVDPGLNEKLFF. The CDR3 coding sequence is TGTGCCAGCAGCGTAGATCCAGGGCTTAATGAAAAACTGTTTTTT.

The sample holds a few counts of this clone. This rearrangement joins TRBV6-1 to TRBJ1-1; D not certain. The V end lost 2 bases, the J end lost 0 bases, and 10 bases lay between the germline ends. This CDR3 is 15 amino acids long. Germline V gene sequence: CDR1 MNHNS, CDR2 SASEGT. This chain's CDR3 is CASSEMAAVNTEAFF. The CDR3 coding sequence is TGTGCCAGCAGTGAAATGGCGGCGGTGAACACTGAAGCTTTCTTT.

The genes are TRBV2 and TRBJ2-3; 10 bases map to TRBD1. The V gene's germline CDR1 is SNHLY and CDR2 FYNNEI. There are 15 residues in the CDR3. Losses at the gene ends were 4 bases for V and 5 bases for J; bases not matched to a gene: 6. This chain's CDR3 is CASSGEGTGVDTQYF. CDR3 bases: TGTGCCAGCAGTGGAGAAGGGACAGGGGTAGATACGCAGTATTTT.

The chain uses TRBV7-9 and TRBJ2-2; the D gene is possibly TRBD1 (5 bases). The CDR3 consists of 15 residues. Trimming shortened V by 5 bases and J by 6 bases, and 16 bases separated the two germline ends. Germline lookup yields CDR1 SEHNR and CDR2 FQNEAQ (reference sequence). The DNA for the CDR3 is TGTGCCAGCAGCCCCCGACAGTCGTCGGCCGGGGAGCTGTTTTTT. This encodes CASSPRQSSAGELFF.

The chain carries TRBV7-2 and TRBJ1-4; 7 bases are shared with TRBD1. The CDR3 sequence is 16 residues long. Germline CDR1 and CDR2: SGHTA and FQGNSA. With 5 bases clipped from V and 10 bases from J, the junction kept 16 bases outside the gene matches. CDR3 sequence: CASSRVWTGAWGKLFF. CDR3 sequence (DNA): TGTGCCAGCAGCCGCGTATGGACAGGAGCGTGGGGAAAACTGTTTTTT.

The rearrangement uses TRBV5-1 and TRBJ1-1; D remains unclear. CDR1 and CDR2 from the germline V gene are SGHRS and YFSETQ. The length of the CDR3 is 14 residues. V was clipped by 4 bases and J by 1 base, with 11 bases between them. CDR3 amino acids: CASSRGPENTEAFF. The CDR3 region has the DNA TGCGCCAGCAGCCGGGGTCCAGAGAACACTGAAGCTTTCTTT.

The chain uses TRBV18 and TRBJ1-2, with a possible D match to TRBD1 (6 bases). The CDR3 is 18 residues long. CDR1 and CDR2 (germline): KGHSH, LQKENI. The V end was cut by 3 bases, the J end by 4 bases, with 24 bases between. The CDR3, as DNA: TGTGCCAGCTCACCTCGAGACGCAGGGGCCGCACCGGTCTATGGCTACACCTTC. This gives the protein CASSPRDAGAAPVYGYTF.

The V call is TRBV29-1, the J call TRBJ1-1; D call uncertain. Germline V gives CDR1 SQVTM, CDR2 ANQGSEA. This CDR3 has 13 amino acids. The V gene lost 2 bases and the J gene lost 0 bases, with 7 bases spanning the gap. CDR3 DNA sequence: TGCAGCGTTGAAAACAGCATGAACACTGAAGCTTTCTTT. The encoded protein is CSVENSMNTEAFF.

This clone was observed a handful of times. V gene TRBV7-3 combines with J gene TRBJ1-5; TRBD1 matches at 8 bases. J lost 4 bases, V lost 6 bases, and 5 bases had no gene match. CDR1 is SGHTA and CDR2 is FQGTGA in the germline V gene. CDR3 length equals 14 residues. The CDR3 here is CASSSRQGNQPQHF. CDR3 sequence (DNA): TGTGCCAGCAGTTCCCGACAGGGGAATCAGCCCCAGCATTTT.

This clone was recorded a few times. The chain employs TRBV9 and TRBJ1-6; D is ambiguous. V was trimmed by 0 bases and J by 9 bases, leaving 10 bases between them. The CDR3 totals 14 residues. From germline, CDR1 is SGDLS and CDR2 YYNGEE. The CDR3 loop is CASSVADNISPLHF. The CDR3 nucleotides read TGTGCCAGCAGCGTAGCGGATAATATTTCACCCCTCCACTTT.

The chain uses TRBV28 and TRBJ2-4; D call uncertain. The CDR3 spans 12 residues. From germline, CDR1 is MDHEN and CDR2 SYDVKM. V gave up 4 bases and J gave up 3 bases, with 4 bases separating them. Here the CDR3 reads CASSYNKNIQYF. In nucleotides, the CDR3 is TGTGCCAGCAGTTACAACAAAAACATTCAGTACTTC.

The rearrangement joins TRBV28 to TRBJ2-5; D not certain. The CDR3 covers 16 residues. Looked up from germline, CDR1 is MDHEN and CDR2 is SYDVKM. Trimming pared 4 bases from V and 1 base from J, leaving 16 bases between. Here the CDR3 reads CASSSSIAYSQETQYF. The CDR3 DNA sequence: TGTGCCAGCAGTTCTTCAATAGCCTACTCCCAAGAGACCCAGTACTTC.

The rearrangement links TRBV30 to TRBJ1-3; tentative D call: TRBD1 (6 bases). This CDR3 spans 15 amino acids. Deletions cut 4 bases from V and 0 bases from J, with 13 bases between. The germline V gene encodes CDR1 GTSNPN and CDR2 SVGIG (reference sequence). The CDR3 DNA reads TGTGCCTGGACTCTGGGGGGCCACTCTGGAAACACCATATATTTT. Protein product: CAWTLGGHSGNTIYF.

The chain uses TRBV5-1 and TRBJ2-2, with 9 bases that match TRBD1. The germline V gene has CDR1 SGHRS and CDR2 YFSETQ. There are 15 residues in the CDR3. V shed 2 bases and J 7 bases; nucleotides not matched to a gene: 6. The CDR3 sequence is CASSFWTGDGGELFF. CDR3 sequence (DNA): TGCGCCAGCAGCTTTTGGACAGGGGACGGCGGGGAGCTGTTTTTT.

This chain uses TRBV30 with TRBJ1-2; TRBD1 might be the D (6 bases). The length of the CDR3 is 12 residues. Germline values: CDR1 GTSNPN, CDR2 SVGIG (reference sequence). V was shortened by 2 bases and J by 6 bases, with 10 bases between the two germline ends. The CDR3 reads CAWSLKGDGYTF. As DNA, the CDR3 is TGTGCCTGGAGTCTCAAGGGGGATGGCTACACCTTC.

This sequence joins TRBV6-5 and TRBJ2-1; possibly TRBD1 or TRBD2 for D (5 bases each). Germline V gene sequence: CDR1 MNHEY, CDR2 SVGAGI. The V end was cut by 6 bases, the J end by 4 bases, with 7 bases between. The CDR3 sequence is 12 residues long. DNA for the CDR3: TGTGCCAGCAGCGGGGCTTACAATGAGCAGTTCTTC. Translation: CASSGAYNEQFF.

CDR3 DNA sequence: TGCAGCTACCGAAGGGGACAGGGGGACACCGGGGAGCTGTTTTTT. Amino acid sequence: CSYRRGQGDTGELFF. This chain uses TRBV29-1 with TRBJ2-2; 11 bases are shared with TRBD1. Per germline, CDR1 SQVTM and CDR2 ANQGSEA. J was trimmed by 3 bases and V by 8 bases; bases with no gene match: 8. The CDR3 runs 15 residues.

The chain employs TRBV11-3 and TRBJ2-3; D unresolved. The CDR3 sequence is 14 residues long. The germline V gene encodes CDR1 SGHNT and CDR2 YENEEA. V shed 4 bases and J shed 1 base, with 9 bases lying between them. CDR3 residues: CASSSGPGTDTQYF. The DNA of the CDR3 is TGTGCCAGCAGCTCCGGACCTGGCACAGATACGCAGTATTTT.

CDR3 nucleotides: TGTGCCAGCAGCTTCATCGCTGAGCAGCCCCAGCATTTT. Protein sequence: CASSFIAEQPQHF. The V and J genes are TRBV5-6 and TRBJ1-5; no definite D call. This CDR3 has 13 residues. V dropped 2 bases and J dropped 7 bases, with 10 bases sitting between them. Germline V gene sequence: CDR1 SGHDT, CDR2 YYEEEE.

The genes are TRBV5-1 and TRBJ1-1; the match to TRBD1 covers 7 bases. The V gene end was trimmed by 0 bases and the J gene end by 3 bases; junction bases not matched to a gene: 11. The CDR3 is 17 residues long. Per germline, CDR1 SGHRS and CDR2 YFSETQ. Here the CDR3 reads CASSLVRGQQLHTEAFF. The CDR3 coding sequence is TGCGCCAGCAGCTTGGTTAGGGGACAGCAACTTCACACTGAAGCTTTCTTT.

The J gene is TRBJ1-4, the V gene TRBV6-1; no definite D call. From germline, CDR1 is MNHNS and CDR2 SASEGT. The CDR3 sequence is 13 residues long. Trimming shortened V by 4 bases and J by 11 bases, and 14 bases separated the two germline ends. CDR3: CASSARNSPKLFF. As DNA, the CDR3 is TGTGCCAGCAGTGCGAGGAATTCACCCAAACTGTTTTTT.

The table lists this clone with a count of one. J is TRBJ1-2 and V is TRBV9; D is unresolved. Trimming cost V 5 bases and J 4 bases, with 12 bases left between them. This CDR3 comprises 13 residues. CDR1 SGDLS and CDR2 YYNGEE come from the germline V gene. The CDR3 region is CASSPDTLYGYTF. CDR3 in DNA: TGTGCCAGCAGTCCTGACACCCTCTATGGCTACACCTTC.

This chain joins TRBV7-2 and TRBJ2-2, with TRBD1 matching over 7 bases. CDR3 length equals 16 residues. The germline V gene encodes CDR1 SGHTA and CDR2 FQGNSA. The junction had 6 bases not matched to a gene; V was cut back by 4 bases and J by 1 base. For the CDR3, the DNA is TGTGCCAGCAGCTCAAAGACAGGGTTGAACACCGGGGAGCTGTTTTTT. It is translated as CASSSKTGLNTGELFF.

This clone was counted many times. This CDR3 reads CASSLGGDQGNEQFF. Here the CDR3 DNA reads TGCGCCAGCAGCTTAGGCGGGGACCAGGGCAATGAGCAGTTCTTC. This chain uses TRBV5-1 with TRBJ2-1, with D maybe TRBD2 (6 bases). Deletions cut 2 bases from V and 6 bases from J, with 15 bases between. Germline-derived CDR1 and CDR2 are SGHRS and YFSETQ. The CDR3 consists of 15 residues.

The chain combines TRBV18 with TRBJ1-5, with D unresolved. This CDR3 is built from 14 residues. V was cut by 8 bases and J by 3 bases, with 14 bases left in between. Looked up from germline, CDR1 is KGHSH and CDR2 is LQKENI. The CDR3 nucleotides read TGTGCCAGCACCCTCGGGGATTACAATCAGCCCCAGCATTTT. Its protein product is CASTLGDYNQPQHF.